The sequence of this T cell receptor beta chain was determined in a study of blood T cells in healthy people across ages. V lost 6 bases and J lost 7, with 12 bases in between. CDR1 and CDR2 from the germline V gene are MDHEN and SYDVKM. The CDR3 has 12 amino acids. Alongside a J-beta primer mix, a sample-barcoded 5' primer served in a second PCR lasting about 7 to 12 cycles. A template-switch adaptor containing 12 random nucleotides labeled each cDNA molecule. TCRdb reanalysed the 5' RACE reads using MiXCR and keeps one entry per CDR3 protein. The table lists more than 650,000 distinct CDR3 sequences, roughly 50% of them singletons.

The receptor comes from a man older than 75 in good health. The specimen sequenced was blood. This chain uses TRBV28 with TRBJ1-2; D not resolved. The CDR3 DNA is TGTGCCAGCAGCAGGACGGAGTTTGGCTACACCTTC. It specifies CASSRTEFGYTF.